The rows below give T cell receptor beta chains drawn from one sample of a study of blood T cell repertoires in COVID-19. The protocol was immunoSEQ multiplex PCR, while the TCRdb copy is restricted to in-frame clones and leaves out a portion. In the table there are about 300,000 clones, less than 90% of which are singletons. Sequencing used peripheral blood. The receptors here all came from a human donor in a cohort sampled during active COVID-19. CDR3s include the opening cysteine and the closing phenylalanine or tryptophan. Fields, in order: V gene, clone size, J gene, CDR3 length, D gene, CDR3 DNA, CDR3 protein. D genes are given only for firm matches. Clone size appears in some rows only: once, few, many, or a class for an expanded clone.

TRBV18,NA,TRBJ2-5,15,TRBD1,TGTGCCAGCTCACCCGGGACAGGGGGTCGGGAGACCCAGTACTTC,CASSPGTGGRETQYF
TRBV24-1,few,TRBJ2-3,16,TRBD2,TGTGCCACCAGTGATTCTACGGGAGGGCCGGCAGATACGCAGTATTTT,CATSDSTGGPADTQYF
TRBV19,once,TRBJ1-6,14,TRBD1,TGTGCCAGTACCCGGGGACAGGATAATTCACCCCTCCACTTT,CASTRGQDNSPLHF
TRBV29-1,few,TRBJ2-1,16,TRBD1,TGCAGCGTTGAAGGGGGACGACAGGGGGAGTACAATGAGCAGTTCTTC,CSVEGGRQGEYNEQFF
TRBV7-2,NA,TRBJ2-1,14,NA,TGTGCCAGCAGGAAGTGGACAGACCACAATGAGCAGTTCTTC,CASRKWTDHNEQFF
TRBV6-5,NA,TRBJ2-1,14,NA,TGTGCCAGCAACCGGGACACATCTCCGAATGAGCAGTTCTTC,CASNRDTSPNEQFF
TRBV3-1/TRBV3-2,NA,TRBJ2-3,15,NA,TGTGCCAGCAGCCAATATACGGCGGGACAGAATACGCAGTATTTT,CASSQYTAGQNTQYF
TRBV5-1,NA,TRBJ2-1,17,TRBD2,TGCGCCAGCAAAGGGACTAGCGGGAGGGCCTCCTACAATGAGCAGTTCTTC,CASKGTSGRASYNEQFF
TRBV7-6,NA,TRBJ2-3,15,NA,TGTGCCAGCAGCTTAGTTATGGCGGACACAGATACGCAGTATTTT,CASSLVMADTDTQYF
TRBV6-5,medium-sized,TRBJ2-7,14,TRBD2,TGTGCCAGCAGTAGGGACTACCGGAGTTACGAGCAGTACTTC,CASSRDYRSYEQYF
TRBV15,NA,TRBJ2-7,18,TRBD2,TGTGCCACCAGCAGAGGTCAAACTAGCGGATATAGCTCCTACGAGCAGTACTTC,CATSRGQTSGYSSYEQYF